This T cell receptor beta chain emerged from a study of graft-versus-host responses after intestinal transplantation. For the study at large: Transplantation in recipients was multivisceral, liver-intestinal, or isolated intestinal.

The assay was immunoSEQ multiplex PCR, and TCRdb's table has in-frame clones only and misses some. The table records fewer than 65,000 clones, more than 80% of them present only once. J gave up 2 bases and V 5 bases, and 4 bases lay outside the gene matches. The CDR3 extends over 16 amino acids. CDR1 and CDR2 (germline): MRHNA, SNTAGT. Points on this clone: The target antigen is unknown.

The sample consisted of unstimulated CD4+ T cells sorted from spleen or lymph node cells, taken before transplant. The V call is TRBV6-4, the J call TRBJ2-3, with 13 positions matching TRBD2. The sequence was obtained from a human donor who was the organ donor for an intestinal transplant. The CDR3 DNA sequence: TGTGCCAGCAGTCCAGGACTAGCGGGAGCCACAGATACGCAGTATTTT. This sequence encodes CASSPGLAGATDTQYF.